This T cell receptor (beta chain) came from a study of cytomegalovirus exposure and HLA in healthy donors. Broader study findings: Within the 90 to 150 validation repertoires, first-cohort TCR clusters tended to co-occur, according to a later analysis.

A remark on this clone: Its specificity is not known.

CDR3 length: 15 amino acids. Looked up from germline, CDR1 is MNHEY and CDR2 is SVGAGI. V was pared by 0 bases and J by 1 base, with 9 bases between. The data were produced by immunoSEQ multiplex PCR, yet TCRdb's version contains in-frame clones alone and is incomplete. The table lists 60,000 to 65,000 clones, about 96% of them singletons, with 1% to 1.5% in the top ten. Sequences were obtained from PBMCs. The chain uses TRBV6-5 and TRBJ1-1; possible D gene TRBD1, 5 bases. The receptor's source is a woman between 18 and 29 years old in good health and CMV-seronegative. The CDR3 bases are TGTGCCAGCAGTTACTCGTCAAGGGGGAACACTGAAGCTTTCTTT. Protein product: CASSYSSRGNTEAFF.